These T cell receptor beta chains were read from a single sample in a study of cytomegalovirus exposure and HLA in healthy donors. The protocol was immunoSEQ multiplex PCR, while the TCRdb copy is restricted to in-frame clones and leaves out a portion. The sample holds more than 50,000 clones, 90% to 95% seen once. Material for sequencing was PBMCs. The receptors were sampled from a man younger than 35 in good health and CMV-seronegative. Each CDR3 is given with its conserved first and last residue. A D gene is named only where the DNA matches it firmly. Clone size is shown for a subset of rows, as once, few, many or a class of expanded clone.

V,J,D,size,DNA,CDR3
TRBV5-1,TRBJ2-7,-,-,TGCGCCAGCAGCTTAGGGGACCTTGGGGGGGAGCAGTACTTC,CASSLGDLGGEQYF
TRBV5-1,TRBJ2-6,-,-,TGCGCCAGCAGCCCCTACTCAAGCTCTGGGGCCAACGTCCTGACTTTC,CASSPYSSSGANVLTF
TRBV30,TRBJ1-5,-,-,TGTGCCTGGGGCCACCCGGGGGGCAATCAGCCCCAGCATTTT,CAWGHPGGNQPQHF
TRBV19,TRBJ1-1,-,-,TGTGCCAGTAGTACACGATGGACAGAAGCTTTCTTT,CASSTRWTEAFF
TRBV5-6,TRBJ2-5,-,once,TGTGCCAGCAGCTCCCGGGACACCCACCAAGAGACCCAGTACTTC,CASSSRDTHQETQYF
TRBV10-3,TRBJ2-2,-,-,TGTGCCATCAGTGGGGGATTGGGGGCTGCGAACACCGGGGAGCTGTTTTTT,CAISGGLGAANTGELFF
TRBV7-2,TRBJ2-7,TRBD1,few,TGTGCCAGCAGCTTGGAGGGACAGGGTTTTGGCGAGCAGTACTTC,CASSLEGQGFGEQYF
TRBV2,TRBJ1-1,-,-,TGTGCCAGCAGTGTACAGGGACCTGAAGCTTTCTTT,CASSVQGPEAFF
TRBV7-9,TRBJ1-1,-,-,TGTGCCAGCAGCCGGAGCAGGGGCAGTAACACTGAAGCTTTCTTT,CASSRSRGSNTEAFF
TRBV7-9,TRBJ2-7,TRBD1,-,TGTGCCAGCAGCTTAAGCCTCCGGGGACAGCCCTACGAGCAGTACTTC,CASSLSLRGQPYEQYF
TRBV5-1,TRBJ2-5,-,-,TGCGCCAGCAGCTTGGAGGGAGGAGTAGAGACCCAGTACTTC,CASSLEGGVETQYF
TRBV7-7,TRBJ2-2,TRBD1,-,TGTGCCAGCAGCCCGACAGGGCCGAACACCGGGGAGCTGTTTTTT,CASSPTGPNTGELFF
TRBV2,TRBJ1-1,-,-,TGTGCCAGCAGTCCTGACACATCCATGAACACTGAAGCTTTCTTT,CASSPDTSMNTEAFF
TRBV5-1,TRBJ1-2,-,-,TGCGCCAGCAGCTTGGATCCGACTCTCTATGGCTACACCTTC,CASSLDPTLYGYTF
TRBV10-3,TRBJ2-3,TRBD2,-,TGTGCCATCAGACCACGGGGGACTAGCGGGATTGATACGCAGTATTTT,CAIRPRGTSGIDTQYF